Presented here are 24 T cell receptor beta chains from one specimen sequenced in a study of technical replicates of blood from four donors. Sequencing used immunoSEQ multiplex PCR; TCRdb keeps in-frame clones, though not all of them. Of 75,000 to 100,000 clones detected, around 94% appear once; the ten largest clones hold roughly 0.23%. The sequenced sample was T cells isolated from PBMCs. All receptors come from a human donor in good health.

This clone occurred once. V is TRBV19 and J is TRBJ2-1; 8 nucleotides agree with TRBD1. The CDR3 totals 14 residues. J was trimmed by 9 bases and V by 3 bases; bases with no gene match: 7. In germline, CDR1 is LNHDA, CDR2 SQIVND (reference sequence). In nucleotides, the CDR3 is TGTGCCAGTAGTATTAGACAGGGGCAAACTGAGCAGTTCTTC. This gives the protein CASSIRQGQTEQFF.

The chain combines TRBV5-6 with TRBJ2-2, with D perhaps TRBD1 (5 bases). The CDR3 loop spans 14 amino acids. Germline V CDR1 and CDR2: SGHDT, YYEEEE. V lost 2 bases to trimming and J lost 1 base, with 6 bases between them. CDR3 bases: TGTGCCAGCAGCTTCGGACAGAACACCGGGGAGCTGTTTTTT. Its protein product is CASSFGQNTGELFF.

This clone was seen only a few times. V and J are TRBV7-3 and TRBJ2-1; no clear D. In germline, CDR1 is SGHTA, CDR2 FQGTGA. V was shortened by 2 bases and J by 5 bases, with 10 bases between the two germline ends. CDR3 size: 14 residues. CDR3 in DNA: TGTGCCAGCAGCTTATTCGGAGCGAACAATGAGCAGTTCTTC. Its translation: CASSLFGANNEQFF.

The chain has TRBV18 and TRBJ2-5, with TRBD2 identical over 13 bases. V shed 6 bases, J shed 2 bases, and the junction held 6 bases outside the gene matches. The CDR3 length is 16 residues. Germline lookup yields CDR1 KGHSH and CDR2 LQKENI. The CDR3 here is CASSKGLAGDQETQYF. The CDR3 region has the DNA TGTGCCAGCTCGAAAGGACTAGCGGGAGATCAAGAGACCCAGTACTTC.

This clone was observed once. The gene calls are TRBV6-1 and TRBJ1-1; D gene unclear. Trimming cost V 1 base and J 11 bases, with 11 bases left between them. Germline-derived CDR1 and CDR2 are MNHNS and SASEGT. This CDR3 has 12 amino acids. The CDR3 loop reads CASSEVGVRAFF. CDR3 DNA sequence: TGTGCCAGCAGTGAAGTCGGGGTACGCGCTTTCTTT.

This clone was detected only once. The genes are TRBV5-1 and TRBJ1-2, with unresolved D. The germline V gene has CDR1 SGHRS and CDR2 YFSETQ. The CDR3 is made up of 13 amino acids. Trimming stripped 2 bases from V and 1 base from J, with 6 bases between. CDR3 sequence: CASSLSVNYGYTF. The CDR3 bases are TGCGCCAGCAGCTTAAGCGTTAACTATGGCTACACCTTC.

This clone was seen once. This sequence joins TRBV5-1 and TRBJ2-1; weak D call: TRBD2 (6 bases). V was clipped by 2 bases and J by 0 bases, with 18 bases between them. The CDR3 runs to 18 residues. CDR1 is SGHRS, CDR2 YFSETQ, per germline. The CDR3 DNA is TGCGCCAGCAGCTTTCTAATACCGGACGGGGGCTCCTACAATGAGCAGTTCTTC. It encodes CASSFLIPDGGSYNEQFF.

The count of this clone is one. The V gene is TRBV7-3, the J gene TRBJ1-1; a weak D match, TRBD1 (6 bases). The CDR3 runs to 14 residues. The ends were cut back, 2 bases at V and 3 bases at J, with 10 bases in the middle. CDR1 is SGHTA and CDR2 is FQGTGA in the germline V gene. This CDR3 is CASSLQGRDTEAFF. The CDR3 DNA reads as TGTGCCAGCAGCTTACAGGGGAGGGACACTGAAGCTTTCTTT. Complete variable domain (other parts from reference TRBV7-3 and TRBJ1-1): GAGVSQTPSNKVTEKGKYVELRCDPISGHTALYWYRQSLGQGPEFLIYFQGTGAADDSGLPNDRFFAVRPEGSVSTLKIQRTERGDSAVYLCASSLQGRDTEAFFGQGTRLTVV.

This sequence joins TRBV6-5 and TRBJ1-2, with D possibly being TRBD1 (5 bases). The CDR3 is 14 residues long. Per the germline V gene, CDR1 is MNHEY and CDR2 is SVGAGI. The V end was cut by 1 base, the J end by 4 bases, with 10 bases between. Written as DNA, the CDR3 is TGTGCCAGCAGTTACTTGGACATCTCCTATGGCTACACCTTC. Translation gives CASSYLDISYGYTF.

This clone is a singleton in its sample. This chain links TRBV6-5 with TRBJ2-7; perhaps TRBD2 as D (5 bases). Germline V CDR1 and CDR2: MNHEY, SVGAGI. V lost 8 bases to trimming and J lost 5 bases, with 16 bases between them. The CDR3 is 13 amino acids. The CDR3, as DNA: TGTGCCAGCGGTATGACGGGGTGGGACGAGCAGTACTTC. It codes for CASGMTGWDEQYF.

CDR3 coding DNA: TGTGCCAGCAGTGCCGGGATCGAAGCTTTCTTT. It encodes CASSAGIEAFF. The rearrangement uses TRBV2 and TRBJ1-1; no clear D. V lost 4 bases and J lost 8, with 8 bases in between. There are 11 residues in the CDR3. The V gene's germline CDR1 is SNHLY and CDR2 FYNNEI.

The genes are TRBV29-1 and TRBJ2-1, with 14 bases matching TRBD2. The trim removed 6 bases at V and 2 bases at J, leaving 6 bases unmatched. There are 16 residues in the CDR3. Germline V lookup: CDR1 SQVTM, CDR2 ANQGSEA. The CDR3 nucleotides are TGCAGCGTCGAGGGACTAGCGGGAGTAGCCTACAATGAGCAGTTCTTC. This sequence encodes CSVEGLAGVAYNEQFF.

CDR3 in amino acids: CASSLIQQETQYF. CDR3 DNA: TGTGCCAGCAGTTTAATACAGCAAGAGACCCAGTACTTC. The genes are TRBV28 and TRBJ2-5; D is ambiguous. Per germline, CDR1 MDHEN and CDR2 SYDVKM. Between the trimmed V and J ends, which lost 2 bases and 2 bases, there was a span of 6 bases. The CDR3 has 13 amino acids.

The chain recombines TRBV7-9 with TRBJ2-3, with D tentatively TRBD2 (6 bases). The CDR3 spans 15 residues. Germline CDR1 SEHNR, CDR2 FQNEAQ (reference sequence). V was cut by 1 base and J by 0 bases, with 8 bases left in between. The CDR3 sequence is CASSLVAGSTDTQYF. DNA for the CDR3: TGTGCCAGCAGCTTAGTTGCGGGGAGCACAGATACGCAGTATTTT.

The chain employs TRBV11-2 and TRBJ1-2; D gene uncertain. The CDR3 totals 14 residues. The germline V gene encodes CDR1 SGHAT and CDR2 FQNNGV. Trimming stripped 1 base from V and 6 bases from J, with 12 bases between. CDR3: CASSLGMWSHGYTF. CDR3 coding DNA: TGTGCCAGCAGCTTAGGAATGTGGAGTCATGGCTACACCTTC.

V is TRBV5-1 and J is TRBJ2-2; D is possibly TRBD1 (6 bases). Deletions cut 3 bases from V and 4 bases from J, with 10 bases between. This CDR3 is 14 amino acids long. Germline values: CDR1 SGHRS, CDR2 YFSETQ. CDR3 nucleotide sequence: TGCGCCAGCAGCTGGACAGATCCCACCGGGGAGCTGTTTTTT. This codes for CASSWTDPTGELFF.

The chain's CDR3 is CASSQVGLAGREQYF. The CDR3 DNA is TGTGCCAGCAGCCAAGTGGGACTAGCGGGACGCGAGCAGTACTTC. The V call is TRBV4-2, the J call TRBJ2-7, with 13 nucleotides matching TRBD2. V gave up 1 base and J gave up 6 bases; unmatched junction bases: 3. The V gene's germline CDR1 is LGHNA and CDR2 YNFKEQ. This CDR3 has 15 amino acids.

This chain joins TRBV21-1 and TRBJ2-1; the DNA was not compared with TRBD2, the D call given in the table. TRBV21-1 represents a pseudogene. This CDR3 is 19 amino acids long. CDR3 sequence reads: CASSKVGEGGLQGDNEQFF. The DNA for the CDR3 is TGTGCCAGCAGCAAAGTCGGGGAGGGCGGACTTCAAGGAGACAATGAGCAGTTCTTC.

The DNA of the CDR3 is TGTGCCAGTAGTATCCCAGGGGCTACCTTGGACAATGAGCAGTTCTTC. Its translation: CASSIPGATLDNEQFF. The rearrangement uses TRBV19 and TRBJ2-1; maybe TRBD1 (6 bases). Germline values: CDR1 LNHDA, CDR2 SQIVND (reference sequence). Trimming cost V 3 bases and J 5 bases, with 17 bases left between them. This CDR3 comprises 16 residues.

The genes are TRBV7-7 and TRBJ2-7, with D maybe TRBD2 (6 bases). From germline, CDR1 is SSHAT and CDR2 FNYEAQ (reference sequence). This CDR3 contains 15 residues. With 5 bases removed from V and 6 bases from J, the gap between germline ends came to 20 bases. The CDR3 nucleotides read TGTGCCAGCAGCCACGCGGCGGGATCCCCGGGCGAGCAGTACTTC. Translating it yields CASSHAAGSPGEQYF. The variable domain in full, completed from reference TRBV7-7 and TRBJ2-7, reads GAGVSQSPRYKVTKRGQDVTLRCDPISSHATLYWYQQALGQGPEFLTYFNYEAQPDKSGLPSDRFSAERPEGSISTLTIQRTEQRDSAMYRCASSHAAGSPGEQYFGPGTRLTVT.

The chain carries TRBV12-5 and TRBJ1-1, with TRBD1 matching over 9 bases. The J segment lost 3 bases and the V segment lost 6 bases, leaving 8 bases of the junction unmatched. The CDR3 has 15 amino acids. CDR1 and CDR2 from the germline V gene are LGHNT and FRNRAP. The CDR3 DNA is TGTGCTAGTGGGCCGGGACAGGGATTGGACACTGAAGCTTTCTTT. Its translation is CASGPGQGLDTEAFF. The whole variable domain, filled in from reference TRBV12-5 and TRBJ1-1, reads DARVTQTPRHKVTEMGQEVTMRCQPILGHNTVFWYRQTMMQGLELLAYFRNRAPLDDSGMPKDRFSAEMPDATLATLKIQPSEPRDSAVYFCASGPGQGLDTEAFFGQGTRLTVV.

The V gene is TRBV6-1, the J gene TRBJ2-1, with TRBD2 as a possible D gene (6 bases). The germline V and J ends were trimmed by 0 bases and 6 bases, with 18 bases remaining between them. This CDR3 is 17 amino acids long. Germline V gene data show CDR1 as MNHNS and CDR2 as SASEGT. In DNA form, the CDR3 reads TGTGCCAGCAGTGAAGCCTTCAGAAGGGACTCGCGCAATGAGCAGTTCTTC. This encodes CASSEAFRRDSRNEQFF.

The sample holds one count of this clone. The chain recombines TRBV14 with TRBJ1-2, with a weak D call TRBD1 (6 bases). Germline V lookup: CDR1 SGHDN, CDR2 FVKESK. V was shortened by 1 base and J by 4 bases, with 19 bases between the two germline ends. CDR3 size: 17 residues. The CDR3 here is CASSQAYGTGQSYGYTF. CDR3 DNA: TGTGCCAGCAGCCAAGCATACGGAACAGGGCAGAGCTATGGCTACACCTTC.

The rearrangement joins TRBV9 to TRBJ1-2; 7 nucleotides line up with TRBD1. The CDR3 has 14 amino acids. Germline V gene sequence: CDR1 SGDLS, CDR2 YYNGEE. With V trimmed by 4 bases and J by 5 bases, 8 bases remained unmatched. CDR3 in amino acids: CASSPSGTDYGYTF. CDR3 nucleotide sequence: TGTGCCAGCAGCCCCTCCGGGACAGATTATGGCTACACCTTC.